Following are 9 T cell receptor beta chains from one sample sequenced in a study of CD8 T cells in ankylosing spondylitis. Findings and caveats of the study: Blood of patients with ankylosing spondylitis appeared to be characterized by a TCR beta motif of several highly homologous variants.

TCRdb itself ran the 5' RACE reads through MiXCR, one entry per CDR3 protein. The sample yields a few hundred thousand distinct CDR3 sequences, around 18% seen once. Antigens of these TCRs are unknown. Source material: blood, either unsorted or a sorted T cell fraction (not recorded which). The source is a male donor with ankylosing spondylitis.

V gene TRBV5-8 combines with J gene TRBJ1-1; tentatively, D is TRBD1 (5 bases). This CDR3 spans 14 amino acids. Trimming shortened V by 2 bases and J by 8 bases, and 16 bases separated the two germline ends. Germline values: CDR1 SGHTS, CDR2 YDEGEE. The CDR3 sequence is CASSLLYSGLEAFF. In nucleotides, the CDR3 is TGTGCCAGCAGCTTACTCTATTCAGGGCTCGAAGCTTTCTTT.

This chain's CDR3 is CASSPGGPIYNEQFF. In DNA, the CDR3 is TGTGCCAGCAGCCCTGGGGGGCCTATCTACAATGAGCAGTTCTTC. The chain uses TRBV2 and TRBJ2-1; the D call may be TRBD1 or TRBD2 (6 bases each). This CDR3 is built from 15 residues. V was cut by 6 bases and J by 3 bases, with 15 bases left in between. From germline, CDR1 is SNHLY and CDR2 FYNNEI.

This clonotype was seen more than once but under ten times. The rearrangement joins TRBV27 to TRBJ2-2; D uncertain. The CDR3 spans 13 residues. Germline CDR1 reads MNHEY; CDR2 reads SMNVEV (reference sequence). V gave up 2 bases and J gave up 6 bases, with 7 bases separating them. The CDR3 DNA sequence: TGTGCCAGCAGTTTAATTGTCCCCGGGGAGCTGTTTTTT. Encoded protein: CASSLIVPGELFF.

The chain links TRBV4-3 to TRBJ1-1, with TRBD1 as a possible D gene (5 bases). This CDR3 has 16 residues. Germline values: CDR1 LGHNA, CDR2 YSLEER. V was clipped by 4 bases and J by 0 bases, with 15 bases between them. CDR3 loop: CASSPSPAGMNTEAFF. CDR3 in DNA: TGCGCCAGCAGCCCAAGTCCCGCAGGGATGAACACTGAAGCTTTCTTT.

In this sample, this clonotype turned up a few times. The rearrangement uses TRBV4-3 and TRBJ1-1; D unclear. The CDR3 length is 14 residues. The V end lost 2 bases, the J end lost 0 bases, and 7 bases lay between the germline ends. CDR1 is LGHNA, CDR2 YSLEER, per germline. CDR3 nucleotides: TGCGCCAGCAGCCAATTATCGATGAACACTGAAGCTTTCTTT. Its translation is CASSQLSMNTEAFF.

The V call is TRBV6-6, the J call TRBJ2-7, with D perhaps matching TRBD2 (5 bases). The CDR3 extends over 10 amino acids. Germline loops: CDR1 MNHNY, CDR2 SVGAGI (reference sequence). With 6 bases removed from V and 10 bases from J, the gap between germline ends came to 10 bases. CDR3: CASREDRQYF. Here the CDR3 DNA reads TGTGCCAGCAGGGAGGACCGACAGTACTTC.

This clonotype occurred a few times. This sequence joins TRBV12-5 and TRBJ2-1; 9 positions match TRBD2. The CDR3 loop spans 16 amino acids. Losses at the gene ends were 1 base for V and 4 bases for J; bases not matched to a gene: 5. In germline, CDR1 is LGHNT, CDR2 FRNRAP. The CDR3 loop is CASGLGLGLAYNEQFF. In DNA, the CDR3 is TGTGCTAGTGGTTTGGGCCTCGGACTAGCGTACAATGAGCAGTTCTTC.

This clonotype was observed a few times. The chain uses TRBV7-9 and TRBJ2-2, with D unclear. Between the trimmed V and J ends, which lost 1 base and 7 bases, there was a span of 4 bases. This CDR3 is 12 amino acids long. Germline CDR1 and CDR2: SEHNR and FQNEAQ (reference sequence). The CDR3 sequence is CASSLGVGELFF. The CDR3 region has the DNA TGTGCCAGCAGCTTAGGAGTCGGGGAGCTGTTTTTT.

The gene calls are TRBV12-3 or TRBV12-4 and TRBJ2-1; TRBD2 matches at 10 bases. The junction had 5 bases not matched to a gene; V was cut back by 5 bases and J by 4 bases. The CDR3 runs to 15 residues. CDR3 amino acids: CASSIGLAEYNEQFF. DNA for the CDR3: TGTGCCAGCAGTATCGGACTAGCGGAGTACAATGAGCAGTTCTTC.